The sequence of this T cell receptor beta chain was determined in a study of T cell responses to AZD1222 COVID-19 vaccine. Study-level background: Second doses were pooled across both intervals (about 4 or about 12 weeks).

In germline, CDR1 is LGHDT, CDR2 YNNKEL (reference sequence). The CDR3 sequence is 15 residues long. Trimming removed 3 bases at V and 0 bases at J, with 12 bases between. Profiled with immunoSEQ multiplex PCR; TCRdb holds only in-frame clones, not every one. The profile shows some 80,000 clones, more than 75% of them singletons. The clonotype originates from an adult in good health. The rearrangement joins TRBV3-1 (or the pseudogene TRBV3-2) to TRBJ2-7; D may be TRBD1 or TRBD2 (5 bases each). This specimen was peripheral blood, taken on day 0 of AZD1222 vaccination. In DNA form, the CDR3 reads TGTGCCAGCAGCCACCCTGGGACGGTCTCCTACGAGCAGTACTTC. This encodes CASSHPGTVSYEQYF.